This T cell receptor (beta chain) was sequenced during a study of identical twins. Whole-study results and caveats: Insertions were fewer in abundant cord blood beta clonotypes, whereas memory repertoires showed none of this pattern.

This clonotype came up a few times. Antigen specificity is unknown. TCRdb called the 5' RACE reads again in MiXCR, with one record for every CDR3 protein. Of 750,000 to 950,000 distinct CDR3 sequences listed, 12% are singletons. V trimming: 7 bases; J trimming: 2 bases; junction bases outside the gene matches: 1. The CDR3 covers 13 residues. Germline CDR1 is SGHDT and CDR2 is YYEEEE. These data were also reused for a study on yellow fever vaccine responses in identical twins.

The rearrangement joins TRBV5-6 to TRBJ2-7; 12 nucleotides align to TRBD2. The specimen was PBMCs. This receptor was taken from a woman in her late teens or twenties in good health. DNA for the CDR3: TGTGCCAGCGGACTAGCGGGACCCTACGAGCAGTACTTC. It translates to CASGLAGPYEQYF.